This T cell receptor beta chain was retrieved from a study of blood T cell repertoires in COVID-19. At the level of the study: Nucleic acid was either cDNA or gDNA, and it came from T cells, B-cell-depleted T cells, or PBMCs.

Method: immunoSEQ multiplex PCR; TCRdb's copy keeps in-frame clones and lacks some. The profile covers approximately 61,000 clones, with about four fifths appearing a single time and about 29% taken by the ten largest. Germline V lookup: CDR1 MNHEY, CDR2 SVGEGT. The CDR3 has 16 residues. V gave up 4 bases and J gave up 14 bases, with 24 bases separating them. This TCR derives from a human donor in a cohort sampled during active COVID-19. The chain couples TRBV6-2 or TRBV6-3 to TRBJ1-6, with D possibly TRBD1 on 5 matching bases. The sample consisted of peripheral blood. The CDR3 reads CASSSRGGTERGSLHF. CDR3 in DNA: TGTGCCAGCAGTTCCCGAGGCGGGACGGAGCGGGGTTCCCTCCACTTT.